Below are 24 T cell receptor beta chains sequenced from a single sample in a study. TCRdb fed the 5' RACE reads into MiXCR, producing one record per CDR3 protein. The sample shows about 43,000 distinct CDR3 sequences, just under 30% of them seen only once. Sample: memory CD4+ T cells sorted from a lymph node. Subset reported: memory CD4+ T cells, CD4+CD45RO+CD25-. These TCRs come from a female donor with breast cancer.

The V gene is TRBV7-2, the J gene TRBJ2-1, with 10 bases matching TRBD2. CDR3 length: 17 residues. The J segment lost 2 bases and the V segment lost 3 bases, leaving 7 bases of the junction unmatched. Germline CDR1 reads SGHTA; CDR2 reads FQGNSA. The CDR3 region is CASSFSASGSAYNEQFF. CDR3 in DNA: TGTGCCAGCAGCTTCTCAGCTAGCGGGAGTGCCTACAATGAGCAGTTCTTC.

There are a few counts of this clonotype. The rearrangement uses TRBV4-2 and TRBJ2-1; 11 positions agree with TRBD2. V lost 0 bases, J lost 13 bases, and 11 bases stayed unmatched. In germline, CDR1 is LGHNA, CDR2 YNFKEQ. The CDR3 spans 16 residues. The CDR3 region has the DNA TGTGCCAGCAGCCAAGAAACTAGCGGGAGCTGGGGGATCCAGTTCTTC. It codes for CASSQETSGSWGIQFF.

This clonotype was recorded once. The chain couples TRBV28 to TRBJ2-5; 7 nucleotides line up with TRBD2. The CDR3 has 16 amino acids. The germline gives CDR1 MDHEN, CDR2 SYDVKM. J gave up 5 bases and V 5 bases, and 14 bases lay outside the gene matches. The CDR3 nucleotides are TGTGCCAGCAGTCCGCTGGGGGAGGGCAGTTATGAGACCCAGTACTTC. Amino acid sequence: CASSPLGEGSYETQYF.

On this clonotype itself: A much larger clone is a single base away; this may be a read error. Since no conserved phenylalanine or tryptophan closes the CDR3, a read error is the likely cause. The rearrangement uses TRBV7-2 and TRBJ2-3; D is possibly TRBD1 (6 bases). The CDR3 loop spans 15 amino acids. Germline CDR1 reads SGHTA; CDR2 reads FQGNSA. Trimming pared 1 base from V and 2 bases from J, leaving 10 bases between. CDR3 nucleotides: TGTGCCAGCAGCTTAGGGGGGCATTCCACAGATACGCAGTATTCT. As protein: CASSLGGHSTDTQYS.

Concerning this clonotype itself: It may be a read error: a sequence one base away is much more abundant. The chain recombines TRBV20-1 with TRBJ1-2, with D tentatively TRBD1 (5 bases). Germline CDR1 and CDR2: DFQATT and SNEGSKA (reference sequence). This CDR3 is built from 11 residues. CDR3 bases: TGCAGTGCTACAGGGCTCTATGGCCACACCTTC. Encoded protein: CSATGLYGHTF.

This clonotype appeared a few times. This chain's CDR3 is CASSEAFFGGSGQYF. For the CDR3, the DNA is TGTGCCAGCAGTGAAGCATTCTTTGGAGGGTCGGGGCAGTACTTC. The V call is TRBV6-1, the J call TRBJ2-7, with a weak D call TRBD2 (6 bases). Deletions cut 0 bases from V and 9 bases from J, with 18 bases between. The germline V gene has CDR1 MNHNS and CDR2 SASEGT. CDR3 length equals 15 residues.

The V gene is TRBV7-2, the J gene TRBJ2-5, with D possibly being TRBD2 (6 bases). The length of the CDR3 is 13 residues. Germline loops: CDR1 SGHTA, CDR2 FQGNSA. Trimming removed 6 bases from V and 5 bases from J, with 13 bases in between. The chain's CDR3 is CASSPDYPETQYF. The CDR3 DNA follows: TGTGCCAGCAGTCCGGACTATCCGGAGACCCAGTACTTC.

The V gene is TRBV27, the J gene TRBJ1-1; 8 bases align to TRBD1. The ends lost 8 bases at V and 1 base at J; junction bases unmatched: 9. The CDR3 extends over 15 amino acids. Germline V gives CDR1 MNHEY, CDR2 SMNVEV (reference sequence). The CDR3 here is CASQRDRGQNTEAFF. The DNA of the CDR3 is TGTGCCAGCCAACGAGACAGGGGACAGAACACTGAAGCTTTCTTT.

The chain employs TRBV27 and TRBJ2-7, with D maybe TRBD2 (5 bases). This CDR3 is built from 12 residues. V was clipped by 7 bases and J by 2 bases, with 9 bases between them. Germline V CDR1 and CDR2: MNHEY, SMNVEV (reference sequence). CDR3 sequence (DNA): TGTGCCAGCAAGGGAGCAGCCTACGAGCAGTACTTC. Amino acid sequence: CASKGAAYEQYF.

Only a few counts were recorded for this clonotype. V is TRBV5-1 and J is TRBJ2-7; 11 positions match TRBD2. Losses at the gene ends were 5 bases for V and 2 bases for J; bases not matched to a gene: 6. Germline V gene sequence: CDR1 SGHRS, CDR2 YFSETQ. The CDR3 is 15 residues long. The CDR3 reads CASRQGLAAAYEQYF. CDR3 bases: TGCGCCAGCAGACAGGGACTAGCGGCTGCCTACGAGCAGTACTTC.

This clonotype was seen repeatedly, ten times or more. The V gene is TRBV6-5, the J gene TRBJ1-1; 8 nucleotides match TRBD1. CDR1 is MNHEY and CDR2 is SVGAGI in the germline V gene. This CDR3 is built from 13 residues. The V gene end was trimmed by 6 bases and the J gene end by 1 base; junction bases not matched to a gene: 1. The CDR3 sequence is CASRGTGNTEAFF. For the CDR3, the DNA is TGTGCCAGCAGAGGGACAGGGAACACTGAAGCTTTCTTT.

The V gene is TRBV11-2, the J gene TRBJ2-3; 8 positions match TRBD2. The J segment lost 3 bases and the V segment lost 1 base, leaving 9 bases of the junction unmatched. Germline lookup yields CDR1 SGHAT and CDR2 FQNNGV. The CDR3 is made up of 17 amino acids. This CDR3 is CASSLGSTSEGTDTQYF. The CDR3 coding sequence is TGTGCCAGCAGCTTAGGGTCGACTAGCGAGGGAACAGATACGCAGTATTTT.

In this sample, this clonotype turned up a few times. The V call is TRBV12-3 or TRBV12-4, the J call TRBJ1-2, with D perhaps TRBD1 (5 bases). This CDR3 region has 13 residues. V gave up 5 bases and J gave up 4 bases, with 11 bases separating them. CDR3 sequence: CASSPGQGYGYTF. As DNA, the CDR3 is TGTGCCAGCAGTCCCGGACAAGGCTATGGCTACACCTTC.

This sequence joins TRBV28 and TRBJ2-6, with D perhaps matching TRBD1 or TRBD2 (6 bases each). The V end was cut by 6 bases, the J end by 0 bases, with 24 bases between. This CDR3 contains 20 residues. From germline, CDR1 is MDHEN and CDR2 SYDVKM. CDR3 coding DNA: TGTGCCAGCAGATGCCCCCGCGAGGGGGGTGTAAGCTCTGGGGCCAACGTCCTGACTTTC. Translated, it gives CASRCPREGGVSSGANVLTF.

This clonotype has more than one count but fewer than ten. The chain has TRBV27 and TRBJ2-7; 10 positions match TRBD1. This CDR3 is built from 14 residues. Germline CDR1 and CDR2: MNHEY and SMNVEV (reference sequence). Trimming at V came to 4 bases and at J to 3 bases, leaving 3 bases not matched to a gene. The CDR3 coding sequence is TGTGCCAGCAGTTCGGGACAGGGGTACTACGAGCAGTACTTC. It is translated as CASSSGQGYYEQYF.

This clonotype was seen at least ten times. V is TRBV9 and J is TRBJ2-4; 9 positions agree with TRBD2. The CDR3 extends over 17 amino acids. V shed 4 bases and J 0 bases; nucleotides not matched to a gene: 8. Germline loops: CDR1 SGDLS, CDR2 YYNGEE. The CDR3 DNA follows: TGTGCCAGCAGCCTTACAGCGGGGGGTCGAGCCAAAAACATTCAGTACTTC. This codes for CASSLTAGGRAKNIQYF.

The chain is built from TRBV7-9 and TRBJ2-5; D unresolved. V gave up 0 bases and J gave up 5 bases, with 1 base separating them. CDR3 length equals 11 residues. CDR1 and CDR2 from the germline V gene are SEHNR and FQNEAQ (reference sequence). CDR3 coding DNA: TGTGCCAGCAGCTTAGCGGAGACCCAGTACTTC. Translation gives CASSLAETQYF.

This sequence joins TRBV20-1 and TRBJ2-1; the D is unclear. Germline CDR1 is DFQATT and CDR2 is SNEGSKA (reference sequence). CDR3 length equals 15 residues. The germline V and J ends were trimmed by 1 base and 5 bases, with 15 bases remaining between them. The CDR3 here is CSARVFARVDNEQFF. CDR3 nucleotides: TGCAGTGCTAGAGTTTTTGCCCGAGTTGACAATGAGCAGTTCTTC.

The chain carries TRBV5-4 and TRBJ1-1, with TRBD1 as a possible D gene (5 bases). The CDR3 spans 15 residues. Germline CDR1 is SGHNT and CDR2 is YYREEE (reference sequence). V was trimmed by 2 bases and J by 4 bases, leaving 15 bases between them. The DNA for the CDR3 is TGTGCCAGCAGCTTCCGGGGGGTAGCTGGCACTGAAGCTTTCTTT. This encodes CASSFRGVAGTEAFF. Looking up the rest from reference TRBV5-4 and TRBJ1-1 gives the full variable domain: ETGVTQSPTHLIKTRGQQVTLRCSSQSGHNTVSWYQQALGQGPQFIFQYYREEENGRGNFPPRFSGLQFPNYSSELNVNALELDDSALYLCASSFRGVAGTEAFFGQGTRLTVV.

This clonotype was picked up many times. The chain employs TRBV27 and TRBJ2-3; D is unclear. The CDR3 length is 13 residues. Trimming left V 9 bases short and J 2 bases short, with 12 bases between. CDR1 MNHEY and CDR2 SMNVEV come from the germline V gene (reference sequence). CDR3 DNA: TGTGCCAGTATGGTAAGGGCCACAGATACGCAGTATTTT. As protein: CASMVRATDTQYF.

This clonotype has more than one count but fewer than ten. The gene calls are TRBV9 and TRBJ2-3; D remains ambiguous. Trimming removed 3 bases at V and 0 bases at J, with 11 bases between. The V gene's germline CDR1 is SGDLS and CDR2 YYNGEE. This CDR3 comprises 15 residues. The CDR3 sequence: CASSEGGSSTDTQYF. CDR3 DNA sequence: TGTGCCAGCAGCGAGGGCGGTTCTAGCACAGATACGCAGTATTTT.

V gene TRBV3-1 combines with J gene TRBJ1-1, with D possibly matching TRBD1 (5 bases). Germline CDR1 reads LGHDT; CDR2 reads YNNKEL (reference sequence). CDR3 length: 13 residues. V shed 8 bases and J shed 1 base, with 11 bases lying between them. CDR3 amino acids: CASRGAPNTEAFF. The CDR3 nucleotides read TGTGCCAGCCGCGGGGCGCCGAACACTGAAGCTTTCTTT.

This clonotype was found a few times. CDR3 sequence: CATSDTRGGDIQYF. CDR3 in DNA: TGTGCCACCAGTGATACTAGAGGGGGGGACATTCAGTACTTC. This chain joins TRBV24-1 and TRBJ2-4; tentatively, D is TRBD2 (7 bases). Between the trimmed V and J ends, which lost 3 bases and 8 bases, there was a span of 13 bases. CDR3 length: 14 amino acids. CDR1 KGHDR and CDR2 SFDVKD come from the germline V gene.

The rearrangement links TRBV18 to TRBJ2-7; 7 bases are shared with TRBD1. This CDR3 contains 13 residues. The V gene's germline CDR1 is KGHSH and CDR2 LQKENI. V lost 5 bases, J lost 2 bases, and 3 bases stayed unmatched. The CDR3 sequence is CASSTGTAYEQYF. In DNA, the CDR3 is TGTGCCAGCTCAACCGGGACAGCCTACGAGCAGTACTTC.